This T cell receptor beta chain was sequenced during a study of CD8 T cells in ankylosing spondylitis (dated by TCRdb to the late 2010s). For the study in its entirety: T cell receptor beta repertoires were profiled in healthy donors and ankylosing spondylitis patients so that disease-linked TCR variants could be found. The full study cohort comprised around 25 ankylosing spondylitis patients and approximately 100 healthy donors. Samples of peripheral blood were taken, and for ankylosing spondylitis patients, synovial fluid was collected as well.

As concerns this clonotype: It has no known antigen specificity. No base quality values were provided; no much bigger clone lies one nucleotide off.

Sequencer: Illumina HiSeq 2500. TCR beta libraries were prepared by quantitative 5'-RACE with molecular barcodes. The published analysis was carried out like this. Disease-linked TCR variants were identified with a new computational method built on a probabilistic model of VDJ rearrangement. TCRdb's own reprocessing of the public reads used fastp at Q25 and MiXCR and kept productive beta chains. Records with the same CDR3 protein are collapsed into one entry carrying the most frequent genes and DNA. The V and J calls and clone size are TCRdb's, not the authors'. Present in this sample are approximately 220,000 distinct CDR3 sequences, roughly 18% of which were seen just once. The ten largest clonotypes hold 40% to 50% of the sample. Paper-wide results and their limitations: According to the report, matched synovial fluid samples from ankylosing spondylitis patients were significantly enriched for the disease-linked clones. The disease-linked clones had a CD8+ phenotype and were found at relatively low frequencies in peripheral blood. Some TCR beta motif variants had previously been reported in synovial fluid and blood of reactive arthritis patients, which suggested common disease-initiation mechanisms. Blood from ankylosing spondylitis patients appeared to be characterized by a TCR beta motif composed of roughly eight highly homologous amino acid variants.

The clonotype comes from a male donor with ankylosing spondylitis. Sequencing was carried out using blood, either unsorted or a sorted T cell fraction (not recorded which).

The CDR3 loop reads CASSIMATFQPQHF. The DNA sequence is TGTGCCAGTAGTATAATGGCGACATTTCAGCCCCAGCATTTT. The rearranged segments are TRBV19 and TRBJ1-5; no confident D gene assignment can be made. The CDR3 covers 14 residues, taking in both the cysteine and the phenylalanine. CDR3 DNA is the only sequence kept; it has 42 bases, read in frame from the first base. Taken from the germline V gene (reference sequence), the CDR1 and CDR2 loops are LNHDA and SQIVND. V lost 2 bases and J lost 6 bases; the stretch between them is 11 bases long.